The rows below give T cell receptor beta chains drawn from one sample of a study of shared clonotypes between healthy human individuals. Measured with immunoSEQ multiplex PCR; TCRdb has only the in-frame clones, and not every one. The table records approximately 1.4 million clones, approximately 98% of them present only once. The sample consisted of naive CD4+ T cells sorted from blood. Every receptor here comes from a man in his thirties or forties in good health. Each CDR3 is given with its conserved first and last residue.

>TRBV11-1|TRBJ2-2
CASSLSGDGVGELFF
>TRBV28|TRBJ1-1
CASGDSLNTEAFF
>TRBV5-1|TRBJ1-2
CASSLSFGRGFDGYTF
>TRBV7-9|TRBJ1-1
CASSFLVALQGPEAFF
>TRBV11-2|TRBJ1-4
CASSLGIEKLFF
>TRBV19|TRBJ2-7
CASRRTASYEQYF
>TRBV28|TRBJ1-4
CASSPLRTFATNEKLFF
>TRBV7-9|TRBJ2-7
CASSFAVGAPYF
>TRBV4-3|TRBJ2-3
CASSQVPGGNPTDTQYF
>TRBV4-1|TRBJ2-1
CASSLGGHSYNEQFF
>TRBV18|TRBJ2-6
CASSTPGQGSGANVLTF
>TRBV20-1|TRBJ2-1
CSARMAAEQFF
>TRBV28|TRBJ2-1
CASSGLAGGIGRNEQFF
>TRBV2|TRBJ2-1
CASSDRDRHYNEQFF
>TRBV7-3|TRBJ2-5
CASSLTQGETQYF
>TRBV9|TRBJ2-5
CASSVRAGTEETQYF
>TRBV29-1|TRBJ2-1
CSVEDRRDGYNEQFF
>TRBV29-1|TRBJ2-3
CSVNPGGDTQYF
>TRBV25-1|TRBJ1-1
CASSDLRDAAEAFF
>TRBV4-1|TRBJ2-1
CASSQDWGEQFF
>TRBV5-1|TRBJ2-5
CASSLGAYSGGQETQYF
>TRBV20-1|TRBJ2-5
CSARDRVEQYF
>TRBV4-2|TRBJ2-1
CASSQESLASGFYNEQFF
>TRBV5-6|TRBJ2-5
CASSFGAGLPQETQYF
>TRBV10-3|TRBJ2-1
CAIRFSWTGGIFF
>TRBV7-8|TRBJ1-2
CASSNSGLPGVGYTF
>TRBV28|TRBJ2-2
CASSLKPKSGELFF
>TRBV4-1|TRBJ2-7
CASSQEHQGAEQYF
>TRBV30|TRBJ1-5
CAWSGWGSNQPQHF
>TRBV20-1|TRBJ2-7
CSAQGRAEQYF
>TRBV5-5|TRBJ2-1
CASSLRGAVGTKVLHEQFF
>TRBV7-8|TRBJ2-5
CASGLTGIQETQYF
>TRBV9|TRBJ1-2
CASSVATGANYGYTF
>TRBV19|TRBJ2-2
CASSIEGGRTGELFF
>TRBV11-2|TRBJ2-7
CASSLDRSLLGHEQYF
>TRBV6-4|TRBJ2-1
CASSATGSTTYSEQFF
>TRBV5-1|TRBJ1-5
CASSLDGGGSNQPQHF
>TRBV28|TRBJ1-5
CASSTRQGAIDQPQHF
>TRBV28|TRBJ2-3
CAIRDRFSTDTQYF
>TRBV28|TRBJ1-2
CATSTGGISNYGYTF
>TRBV5-5|TRBJ2-5
CASSAGQQETQYF
>TRBV20-1|TRBJ2-1
CSAQTSLEQFF
>TRBV5-6|TRBJ2-3
CASRRLDSGITDTQYF
>TRBV6-5|TRBJ2-7
CASSRELRSSYEQYF
>TRBV7-8|TRBJ2-7
CASSRSGTYEQYF
>TRBV28|TRBJ1-4
CASSLPGGQHNEKLFF
>TRBV28|TRBJ2-5
CASSRLGQGVGTQYF
>TRBV18|TRBJ2-7
CASSPAGAGYEQYF
>TRBV6-1|TRBJ2-7
CASSELRGRGHEQYF
>TRBV4-2|TRBJ2-4
CASSQGPGGKNIQYF
>TRBV10-2|TRBJ2-1
CASRETSGTNEQFF
>TRBV5-4|TRBJ2-5
CASSLVPRDQETQYF
>TRBV5-4|TRBJ2-2
CASSSGLTSFNTGELFF
>TRBV28|TRBJ2-7
CASSKFKGTVYEQYF